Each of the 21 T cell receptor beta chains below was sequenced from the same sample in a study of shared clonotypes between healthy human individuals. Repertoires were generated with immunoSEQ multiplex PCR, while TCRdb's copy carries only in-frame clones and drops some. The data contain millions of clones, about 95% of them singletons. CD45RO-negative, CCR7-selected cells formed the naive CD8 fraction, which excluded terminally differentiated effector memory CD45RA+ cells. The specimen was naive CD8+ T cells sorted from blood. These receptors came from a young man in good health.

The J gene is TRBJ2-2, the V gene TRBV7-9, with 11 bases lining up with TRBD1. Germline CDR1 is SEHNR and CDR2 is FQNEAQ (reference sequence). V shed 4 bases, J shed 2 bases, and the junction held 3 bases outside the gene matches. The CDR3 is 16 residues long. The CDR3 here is CASSYGTGGNTGELFF. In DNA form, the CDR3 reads TGTGCCAGCAGCTACGGGACAGGGGGTAACACCGGGGAGCTGTTTTTT.

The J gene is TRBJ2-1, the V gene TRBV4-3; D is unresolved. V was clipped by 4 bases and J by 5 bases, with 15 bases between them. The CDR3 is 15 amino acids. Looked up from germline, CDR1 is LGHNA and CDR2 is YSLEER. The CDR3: CASSLGRHGHNEQFF. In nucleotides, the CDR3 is TGCGCCAGCAGCCTCGGACGGCACGGGCACAATGAGCAGTTCTTC.

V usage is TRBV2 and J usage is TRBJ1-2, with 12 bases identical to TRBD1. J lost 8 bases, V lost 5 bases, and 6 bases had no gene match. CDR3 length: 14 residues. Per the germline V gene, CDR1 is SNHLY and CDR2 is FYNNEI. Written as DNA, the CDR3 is TGTGCCAGCAGTCGGGGACAGGGGGCCGACGGCTACACCTTC. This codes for CASSRGQGADGYTF.

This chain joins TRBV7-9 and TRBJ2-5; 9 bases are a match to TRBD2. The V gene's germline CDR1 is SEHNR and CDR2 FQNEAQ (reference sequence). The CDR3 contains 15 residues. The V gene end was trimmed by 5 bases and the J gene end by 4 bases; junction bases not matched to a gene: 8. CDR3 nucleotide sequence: TGTGCCAGCAGCGAAAGCGGACTAGCGATAGAGACCCAGTACTTC. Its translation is CASSESGLAIETQYF.

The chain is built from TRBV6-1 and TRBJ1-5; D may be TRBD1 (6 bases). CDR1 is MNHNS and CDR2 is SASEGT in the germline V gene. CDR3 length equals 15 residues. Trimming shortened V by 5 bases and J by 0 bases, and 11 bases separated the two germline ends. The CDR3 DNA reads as TGTGCCAGCAGTCAATTAGGGGGTAGCAATCAGCCCCAGCATTTT. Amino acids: CASSQLGGSNQPQHF.

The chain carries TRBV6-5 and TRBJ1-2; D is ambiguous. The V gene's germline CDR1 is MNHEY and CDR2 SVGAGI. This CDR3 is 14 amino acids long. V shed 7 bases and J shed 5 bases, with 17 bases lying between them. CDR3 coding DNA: TGTGCCAGCACCTACGGAGGGAATGGGTATGGCTACACCTTC. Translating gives CASTYGGNGYGYTF.

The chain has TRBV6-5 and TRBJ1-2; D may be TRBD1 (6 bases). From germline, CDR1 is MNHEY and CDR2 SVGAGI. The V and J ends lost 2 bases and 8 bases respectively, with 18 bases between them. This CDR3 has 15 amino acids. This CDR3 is CASSYEYPGDQGYTF. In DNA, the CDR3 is TGTGCCAGCAGTTACGAGTACCCAGGGGATCAGGGCTACACCTTC.

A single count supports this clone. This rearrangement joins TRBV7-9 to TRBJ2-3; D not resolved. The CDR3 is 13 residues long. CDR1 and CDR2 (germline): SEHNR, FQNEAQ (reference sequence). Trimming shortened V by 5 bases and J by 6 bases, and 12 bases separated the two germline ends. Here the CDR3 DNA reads TGTGCCAGCAGCCTGGACCTCCTCGATACGCAGTATTTT. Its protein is CASSLDLLDTQYF.

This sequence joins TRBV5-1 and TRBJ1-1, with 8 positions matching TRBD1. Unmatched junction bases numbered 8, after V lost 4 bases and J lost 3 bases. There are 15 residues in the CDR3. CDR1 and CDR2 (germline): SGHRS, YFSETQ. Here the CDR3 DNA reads TGCGCCAGCAGCGCGGACAGGGTAGGGGACACTGAAGCTTTCTTT. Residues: CASSADRVGDTEAFF.

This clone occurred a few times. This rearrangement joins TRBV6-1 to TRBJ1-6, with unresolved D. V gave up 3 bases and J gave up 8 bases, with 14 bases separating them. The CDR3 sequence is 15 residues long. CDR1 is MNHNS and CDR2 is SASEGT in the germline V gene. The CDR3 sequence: CASSDNDKGYSPLHF. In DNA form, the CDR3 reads TGTGCCAGCAGTGATAATGACAAAGGGTATTCACCCCTCCACTTT.

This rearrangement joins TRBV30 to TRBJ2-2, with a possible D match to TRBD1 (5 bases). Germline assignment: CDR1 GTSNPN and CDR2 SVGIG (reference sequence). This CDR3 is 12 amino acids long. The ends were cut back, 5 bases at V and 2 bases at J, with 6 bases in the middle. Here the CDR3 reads CAWDRNTGELFF. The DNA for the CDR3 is TGTGCCTGGGACAGAAACACCGGGGAGCTGTTTTTT.

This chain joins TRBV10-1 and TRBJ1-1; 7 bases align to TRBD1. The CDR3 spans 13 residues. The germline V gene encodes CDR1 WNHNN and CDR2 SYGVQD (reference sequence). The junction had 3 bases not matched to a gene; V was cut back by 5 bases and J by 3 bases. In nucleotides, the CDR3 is TGCGCCAGCAGTACAGGGGTCTACACTGAAGCTTTCTTT. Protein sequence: CASSTGVYTEAFF.

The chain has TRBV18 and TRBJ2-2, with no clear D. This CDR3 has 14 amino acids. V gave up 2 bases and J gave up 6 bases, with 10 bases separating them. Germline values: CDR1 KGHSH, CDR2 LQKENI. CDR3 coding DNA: TGTGCCAGCTCACCAACACTCCCTCCCGGGGAGCTGTTTTTT. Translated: CASSPTLPPGELFF.

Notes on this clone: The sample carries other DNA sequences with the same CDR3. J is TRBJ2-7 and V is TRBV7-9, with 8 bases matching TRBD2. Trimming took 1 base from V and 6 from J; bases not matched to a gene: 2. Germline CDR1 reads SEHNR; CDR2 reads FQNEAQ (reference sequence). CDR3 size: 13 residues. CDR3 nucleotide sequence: TGTGCCAGCAGCTTAGGGCTAGCGGGCGAGCAGTACTTC. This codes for CASSLGLAGEQYF. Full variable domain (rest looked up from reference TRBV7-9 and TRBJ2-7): DTGVSQNPRHKITKRGQNVTFRCDPISEHNRLYWYRQTLGQGPEFLTYFQNEAQLEKSRLLSDRFSAERPKGSFSTLEIQRTEQGDSAMYLCASSLGLAGEQYFGPGTRLTVT.

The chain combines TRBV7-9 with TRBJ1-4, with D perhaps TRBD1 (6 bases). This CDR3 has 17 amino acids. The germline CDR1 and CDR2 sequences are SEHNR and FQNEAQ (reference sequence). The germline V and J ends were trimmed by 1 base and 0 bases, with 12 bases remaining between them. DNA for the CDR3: TGTGCCAGCAGCTTAGGGTCGCAGGGGCCAACTAATGAAAAACTGTTTTTT. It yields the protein CASSLGSQGPTNEKLFF.

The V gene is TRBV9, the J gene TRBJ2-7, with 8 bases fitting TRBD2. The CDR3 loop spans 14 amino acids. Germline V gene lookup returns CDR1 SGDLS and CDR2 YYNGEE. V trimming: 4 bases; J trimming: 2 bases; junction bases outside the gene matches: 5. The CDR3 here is CASSTTSAPYEQYF. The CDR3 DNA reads TGTGCCAGCAGCACGACTAGCGCGCCCTACGAGCAGTACTTC.

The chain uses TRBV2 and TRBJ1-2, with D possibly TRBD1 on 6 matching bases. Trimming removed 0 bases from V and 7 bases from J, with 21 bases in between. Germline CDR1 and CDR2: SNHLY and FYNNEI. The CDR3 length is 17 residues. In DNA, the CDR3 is TGTGCCAGCAGTGAAGCCACCGTACAGGGTGGAAGGAGTGGCTACACCTTC. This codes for CASSEATVQGGRSGYTF.

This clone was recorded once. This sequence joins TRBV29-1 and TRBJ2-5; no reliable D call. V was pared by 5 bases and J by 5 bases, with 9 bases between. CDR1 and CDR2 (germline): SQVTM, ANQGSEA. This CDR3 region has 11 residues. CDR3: CSVTGLETQYF. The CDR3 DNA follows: TGCAGCGTTACGGGTTTGGAGACCCAGTACTTC.

As DNA, the CDR3 is TGTGCCAGCAGCGTGTTTAGTGTAGATACGCAGTATTTT. Residues: CASSVFSVDTQYF. The chain links TRBV9 to TRBJ2-3; unclear D gene. V lost 2 bases, J lost 5 bases, and 9 bases lay in between. In germline, CDR1 is SGDLS, CDR2 YYNGEE. CDR3 length: 13 amino acids. The whole variable domain, remainder taken from reference TRBV9 and TRBJ2-3, is DSGVTQTPKHLITATGQRVTLRCSPRSGDLSVYWYQQSLDQGLQFLIQYYNGEERAKGNILERFSAQQFPDLHSELNLSSLELGDSALYFCASSVFSVDTQYFGPGTRLTVL.

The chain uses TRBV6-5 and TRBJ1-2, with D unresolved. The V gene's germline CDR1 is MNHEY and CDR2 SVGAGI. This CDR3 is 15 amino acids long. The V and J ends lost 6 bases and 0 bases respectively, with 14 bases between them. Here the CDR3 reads CASSPSLLANYGYTF. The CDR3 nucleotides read TGTGCCAGCAGCCCGAGTCTGTTAGCTAACTATGGCTACACCTTC.

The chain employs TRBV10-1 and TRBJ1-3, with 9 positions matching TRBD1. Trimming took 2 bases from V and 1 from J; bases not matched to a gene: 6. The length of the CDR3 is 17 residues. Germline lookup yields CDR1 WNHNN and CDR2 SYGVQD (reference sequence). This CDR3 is CASSEGQGLTSGNTIYF. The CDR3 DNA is TGCGCCAGCAGTGAGGGACAGGGGTTAACTTCTGGAAACACCATATATTTT.